The 5 T cell receptor beta chains below come from one sample, sequenced in a study of blood T cell repertoires in COVID-19. Method: immunoSEQ multiplex PCR; TCRdb's copy keeps in-frame clones and lacks some. This table has some 170,000 clones, around 87% appearing once. Sequencing input: peripheral blood. The receptors shown here come from a woman aged 70-85 years with COVID-19, enrolled during active disease.

The chain employs TRBV9 and TRBJ1-5; 9 nucleotides line up with TRBD1. The germline V gene encodes CDR1 SGDLS and CDR2 YYNGEE. Trimming removed 3 bases from V and 4 bases from J; junction bases left unmatched: 8. CDR3 length: 16 residues. In DNA form, the CDR3 reads TGTGCCAGCAGCGGAGATACAGGGGGCCTTAATCAGCCCCAGCATTTT. It yields the protein CASSGDTGGLNQPQHF.

CDR3 in DNA: TGTGCCAGCAGCTTGGGGAACAGGGGCCCCGTGGAGTACTTC. Its protein is CASSLGNRGPVEYF. The chain employs TRBV5-5 and TRBJ2-7; 7 bases are a match to TRBD1. This CDR3 is built from 14 residues. Germline CDR1 reads SGHKS; CDR2 reads YYEKEE (reference sequence). V shed 0 bases, J shed 11 bases, and the junction held 11 bases outside the gene matches.

V usage is TRBV7-3 and J usage is TRBJ2-1; 10 bases match TRBD1. Germline V gives CDR1 SGHTA, CDR2 FQGTGA. This CDR3 is 17 amino acids long. Trimming took 5 bases from V and 2 from J; bases not matched to a gene: 9. The DNA of the CDR3 is TGTGCCAGCAGCCCCGGACAGGGGGGGACAACCTACAATGAGCAGTTCTTC. Its protein is CASSPGQGGTTYNEQFF.

This clone turned up a few times. V and J are TRBV15 and TRBJ2-3; 9 positions match TRBD1. This CDR3 region has 16 residues. V shed 0 bases, J shed 4 bases, and the junction held 5 bases outside the gene matches. The V gene's germline CDR1 is LNHNV and CDR2 YYDKDF (reference sequence). CDR3 nucleotides: TGTGCCACCAGCAGAGATGGGGGACAGGGCCCAGATACGCAGTATTTT. Protein sequence: CATSRDGGQGPDTQYF. Full variable domain (outside the CDR3, taken from reference TRBV15 and TRBJ2-3): DAMVIQNPRYQVTQFGKPVTLSCSQTLNHNVMYWYQQKSSQAPKLLFHYYDKDFNNEADTPDNFQSRRPNTSFCFLDIRSPGLGDTAMYLCATSRDGGQGPDTQYFGPGTRLTVL.

This clone appeared once. The chain employs TRBV19 and TRBJ1-5; TRBD1 agrees at 8 bases. Trimming took 7 bases from V and 2 from J; bases not matched to a gene: 4. From germline, CDR1 is LNHDA and CDR2 SQIVND (reference sequence). This CDR3 has 14 residues. In nucleotides, the CDR3 is TGTGCCAGTACCAGGGGGCTCGGCAATCAGCCCCAGCATTTT. The encoded protein is CASTRGLGNQPQHF.